Reported below is one T cell receptor (beta chain). The germline V and J ends were trimmed by 6 bases and 1 base, with 15 bases remaining between them. Germline CDR1 SGHAT, CDR2 FQDESV (reference sequence). CDR3 size: 15 residues. Generated by immunoSEQ multiplex PCR, the TCRdb table keeps only in-frame clones and is missing some. The data contain about 59,000 clones, roughly 90% of them singletons. This entry comes from a study of control samples from healthy donors and cancer patients. The sequencing sample was made of PBMCs. The TCR was taken from a man aged 40-49 years with colorectal cancer. This chain connects TRBV11-1 to TRBJ1-1; D is perhaps TRBD1 (6 bases). The CDR3 loop reads CASRYTQGQNTEAFF. Written as DNA, the CDR3 is TGTGCCAGCAGATACACCCAGGGACAGAACACTGAAGCTTTCTTT.